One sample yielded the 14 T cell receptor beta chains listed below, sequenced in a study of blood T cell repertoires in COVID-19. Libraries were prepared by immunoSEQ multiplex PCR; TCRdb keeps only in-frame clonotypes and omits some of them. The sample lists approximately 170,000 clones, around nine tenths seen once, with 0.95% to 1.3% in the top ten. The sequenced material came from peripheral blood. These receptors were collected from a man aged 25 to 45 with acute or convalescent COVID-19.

The CDR3 sequence is CASSPAGWSPYNEQFF. The CDR3 nucleotides are TGCGCCAGCAGCCCTGCTGGTTGGAGCCCGTACAATGAGCAGTTCTTC. V usage is TRBV4-1 and J usage is TRBJ2-1; D unresolved. Trimming cost V 4 bases and J 4 bases, with 17 bases left between them. CDR1 and CDR2 from the germline V gene are MGHRA and YSYEKL. The CDR3 loop spans 16 amino acids.

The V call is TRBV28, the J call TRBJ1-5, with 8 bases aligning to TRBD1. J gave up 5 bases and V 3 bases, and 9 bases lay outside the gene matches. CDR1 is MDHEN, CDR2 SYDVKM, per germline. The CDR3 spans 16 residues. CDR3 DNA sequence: TGTGCCAGCAGTTTCCAAGGACAGGGTTCGTATCAGCCCCAGCATTTT. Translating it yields CASSFQGQGSYQPQHF.

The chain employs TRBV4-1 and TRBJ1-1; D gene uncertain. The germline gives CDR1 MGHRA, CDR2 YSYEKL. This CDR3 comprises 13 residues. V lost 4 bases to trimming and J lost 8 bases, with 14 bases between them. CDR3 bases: TGCGCCAGCAGCCGGGCTGAGGGAAGCGAAGCTTTCTTT. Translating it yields CASSRAEGSEAFF.

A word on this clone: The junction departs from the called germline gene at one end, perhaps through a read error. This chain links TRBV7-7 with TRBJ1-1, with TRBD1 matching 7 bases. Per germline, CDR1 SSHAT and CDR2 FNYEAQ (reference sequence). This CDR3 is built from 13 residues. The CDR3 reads CASSLSVTGRAFF. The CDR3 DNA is TGTGCTAGCAGCTTATCGGTGACAGGGAGAGCTTTCTTT. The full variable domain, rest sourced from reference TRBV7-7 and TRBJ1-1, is GAGVSQSPRYKVTKRGQDVTLRCDPISSHATLYWYQQALGQGPEFLTYFNYEAQPDKSGLPSDRFSAERPEGSISTLTIQRTEQRDSAMYRCASSLSVTGRAFFGQGTRLTVV.

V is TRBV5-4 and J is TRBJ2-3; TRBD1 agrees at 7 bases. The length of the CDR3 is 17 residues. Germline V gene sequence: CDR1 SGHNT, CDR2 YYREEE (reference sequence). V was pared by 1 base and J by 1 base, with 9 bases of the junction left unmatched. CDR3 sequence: CASSLRGLTPRTDTQYF. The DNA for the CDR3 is TGTGCCAGCAGCTTGAGGGGGCTGACACCGCGCACAGATACGCAGTATTTT.

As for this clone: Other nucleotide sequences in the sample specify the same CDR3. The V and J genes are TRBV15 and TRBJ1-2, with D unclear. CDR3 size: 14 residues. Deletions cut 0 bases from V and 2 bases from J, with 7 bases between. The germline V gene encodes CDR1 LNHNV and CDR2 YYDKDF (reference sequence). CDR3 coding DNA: TGTGCCACCAGCAGAGATAACAGCAACTATGGCTACACCTTC. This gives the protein CATSRDNSNYGYTF.

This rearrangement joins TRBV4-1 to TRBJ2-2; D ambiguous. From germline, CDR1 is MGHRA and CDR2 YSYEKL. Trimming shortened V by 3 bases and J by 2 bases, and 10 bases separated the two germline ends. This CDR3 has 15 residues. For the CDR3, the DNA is TGCGCCAGCAGCCACCCTCTGGCTAACACCGGGGAGCTGTTTTTT. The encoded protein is CASSHPLANTGELFF.

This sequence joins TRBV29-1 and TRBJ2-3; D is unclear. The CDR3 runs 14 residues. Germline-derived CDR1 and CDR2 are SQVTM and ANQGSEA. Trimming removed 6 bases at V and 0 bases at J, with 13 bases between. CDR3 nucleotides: TGCAGCGTCGGTGAGCATACCAGCACAGATACGCAGTATTTT. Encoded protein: CSVGEHTSTDTQYF.

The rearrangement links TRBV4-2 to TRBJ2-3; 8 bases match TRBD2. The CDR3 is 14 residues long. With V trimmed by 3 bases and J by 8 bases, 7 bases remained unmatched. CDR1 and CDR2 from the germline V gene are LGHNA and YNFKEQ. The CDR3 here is CASSQEAGVGTQYF. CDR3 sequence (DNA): TGTGCCAGCAGCCAGGAAGCGGGAGTGGGTACGCAGTATTTT.

CDR3 region: CASSPNPGGSGLFF. The CDR3 DNA follows: TGTGCCAGCAGTCCTAACCCGGGCGGGTCCGGACTGTTTTTT. The chain employs TRBV6-5 and TRBJ1-4; D remains unclear. V gave up 5 bases and J gave up 13 bases, with 20 bases separating them. This CDR3 comprises 14 residues. The germline V gene has CDR1 MNHEY and CDR2 SVGAGI.

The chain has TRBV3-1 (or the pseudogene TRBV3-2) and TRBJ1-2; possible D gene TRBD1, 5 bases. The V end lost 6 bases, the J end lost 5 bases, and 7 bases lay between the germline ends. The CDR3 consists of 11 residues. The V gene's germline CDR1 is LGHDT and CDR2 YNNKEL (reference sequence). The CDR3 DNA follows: TGTGCCAGCAGTCAGGGATATGGCTACACCTTC. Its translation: CASSQGYGYTF.

The CDR3 DNA reads as TGTGCCAGCAGCGTAGATCGAGGTCGCAATGAGCAGTTCTTC. Encoded protein: CASSVDRGRNEQFF. The chain couples TRBV9 to TRBJ2-1; D gene uncertain. This CDR3 contains 14 residues. Germline V CDR1 and CDR2: SGDLS, YYNGEE. Trimming cost V 0 bases and J 6 bases, with 10 bases left between them.

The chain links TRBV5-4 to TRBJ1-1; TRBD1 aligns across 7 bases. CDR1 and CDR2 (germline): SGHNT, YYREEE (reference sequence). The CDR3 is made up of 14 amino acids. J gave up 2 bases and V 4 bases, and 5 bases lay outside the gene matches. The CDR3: CASSMGQLNTEAFF. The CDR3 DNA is TGTGCCAGCAGCATGGGACAGCTCAACACTGAAGCTTTCTTT.

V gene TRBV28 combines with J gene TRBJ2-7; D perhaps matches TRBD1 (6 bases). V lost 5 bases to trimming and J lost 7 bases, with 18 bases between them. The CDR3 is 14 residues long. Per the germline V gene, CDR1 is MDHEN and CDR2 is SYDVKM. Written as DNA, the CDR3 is TGTGCCAGCAGTCCCGAATACAGGGTTCGGGAGCAGTACTTC. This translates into CASSPEYRVREQYF.